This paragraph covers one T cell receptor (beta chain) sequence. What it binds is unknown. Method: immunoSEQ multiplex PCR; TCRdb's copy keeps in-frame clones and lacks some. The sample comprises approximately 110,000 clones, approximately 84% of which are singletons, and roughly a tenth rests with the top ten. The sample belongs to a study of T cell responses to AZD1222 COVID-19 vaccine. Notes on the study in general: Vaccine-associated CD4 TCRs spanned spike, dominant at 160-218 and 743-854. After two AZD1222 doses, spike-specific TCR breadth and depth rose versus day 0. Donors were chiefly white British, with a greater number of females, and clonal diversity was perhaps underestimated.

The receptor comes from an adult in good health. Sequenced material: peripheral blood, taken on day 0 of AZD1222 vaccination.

DNA for the CDR3: TGTGCCAGCAGTAAACCAGGGGCTGGGGCCAACGTCCTGACTTTC. Amino acid sequence: CASSKPGAGANVLTF. This chain connects TRBV28 to TRBJ2-6, with D maybe TRBD1 (6 bases). The CDR3 is 15 amino acids. The V and J ends lost 5 bases and 2 bases respectively, with 10 bases between them. Germline V CDR1 and CDR2: MDHEN, SYDVKM. Full variable domain (outside the CDR3, taken from reference TRBV28 and TRBJ2-6): DVKVTQSSRYLVKRTGEKVFLECVQDMDHENMFWYRQDPGLGLRLIYFSYDVKMKEKGDIPEGYSVSREKKERFSLILESASTNQTSMYLCASSKPGAGANVLTFGAGSRLTVL.